This T cell receptor beta chain originates from a study of T-cell reconstitution after alpha-beta-depleted transplantation in children. Trimming left V 6 bases short and J 5 bases short, with 16 bases between. Germline CDR1 reads SGHTA; CDR2 reads FQGNSA. The CDR3 totals 15 residues. During its preparation, the TCRbeta library received unique molecular identifiers. TCRdb redid the calling of the PCR reads with MiXCR, one entry per CDR3 protein. The sample consists of about 480,000 distinct CDR3 sequences, 9.5% to 15% of them appearing once. Sequences were derived from PBMCs from the stem cell graft donor, sampled from the stem cell graft. The V gene is TRBV7-2, the J gene TRBJ1-4, with TRBD1 as a possible D gene (6 bases). This sequence originates from a human donor who donated a stem cell graft to a child with combined immunodeficiency. The CDR3 here is CASRRGGRENEKLFF. CDR3 DNA: TGTGCCAGCAGGCGAGGGGGTAGAGAGAATGAAAAACTGTTTTTT.